This is a list of T cell receptor beta chains from one sample in a study of T cell clones after liver transplantation. The method was immunoSEQ multiplex PCR; TCRdb's version includes in-frame clones alone and lacks a portion of them. This table has roughly 97,000 clones, 75% to 90% appearing once. Sequenced here: CD4+ T cells from blood, sampled before liver transplant. These receptors all stem from a human donor who received a liver transplant. Each CDR3 is given with its conserved first and last residue. D genes are given only for firm matches. For some rows the clone size is stated as once, few or many, or as a class when expanded; others skip it.

>-|TRBD1|TRBV4-2
CASSREAGTGSADTQYF
>once|TRBD2|TRBV6-5
CASSYWGGSSYNEQFF
>-|TRBD2|TRBV5-6
CASSKRTSGKNNEQFF
>once|TRBD2|TRBV15
CATSRHRAGGYEQYF
>once|-|TRBV7-2
CASSHFTGELFF
>once|-|TRBV7-9
CASSLGNSPNYGYTF
>-|TRBD1|TRBV7-6
CASSSTGTRGPDTQYF
>-|TRBD1|TRBV27
CASSRGDRASNQPQHF
>-|-|TRBV7-9
CASSFDSLYNSPLHF
>-|-|TRBV28
CASSPRPWTVSYEQYF
>once|-|TRBV2
CASSESDTDTQYF
>-|-|TRBV7-3
CASSLGSGDTSPLHF
>once|-|TRBV28
CASSPPIRTNTEAFF
>-|-|TRBV2
CASSPLGLTTGELFF
>-|-|TRBV7-8
CASSFGAGTGMTDTQYF
>few|-|TRBV19
CASTPRPPYEQYF
>-|-|TRBV11-2
CASSLLDTYNEQFF
>few|-|TRBV7-6
CASSLVTTAGHGELFF
>-|TRBD2|TRBV2
CASRASGANTGELFF
>-|-|TRBV2
CASSLDGGHGEQYF
>-|-|TRBV23-1
CASSQSTGRSQETQYF
>-|-|TRBV10-3
CAISESIVRSQPQHF
>few|-|TRBV18
CASSPQTGFQPQHF
>-|-|TRBV11-2
CASSLGRGVYEQYF
>-|-|TRBV9
CASSVLGVADTQYF
>once|-|TRBV5-5
CASSPVESEAFF
>-|-|TRBV19
CASSPSGSSRVDTQYF
>-|-|TRBV9
CASSVEIPASLLFNYGYTF
>-|TRBD1|TRBV19
CASTDRGSTDTQYF
>-|-|TRBV7-2
CASSSDSPIHGYTF
>-|-|TRBV5-1
CASSQSQVVGTDTQYF
>-|-|TRBV6-6
CASSYSRQTNTEAFF
>few|-|TRBV7-2
CASSLRRTEEAFF
>-|TRBD1|TRBV5-1
CASSLGQGEWQPQHF
>-|-|TRBV19
CASSIDTDSNQPQHF
>-|TRBD2|TRBV15
CATSRDRAGAAKNIQYF
>-|-|TRBV7-9
CASSLVQGGEQYF
>-|-|TRBV7-2
CASSLAGEYEQYF
>-|TRBD1|TRBV6-5
CASSYRTGNSYEQYF
>-|TRBD1|TRBV6-5
CASRRQGLRTDTQYF
>-|-|TRBV11-2
CASSLVGKNTEAFF
>-|-|TRBV7-9
CASSQSDRGRSYGYTF
>-|TRBD2|TRBV29-1
CSARTGGNSEQYF
>-|-|TRBV6-5
CASWSQVGINTIYF
>-|-|TRBV28
CASTVYGASELFF
>-|TRBD1|TRBV7-9
CASSLEGTANEKLFF
>once|TRBD1|TRBV4-2
CASSQGPGQGYEQYF
>-|-|TRBV4-1
CASSQGPWGAGELFF
>-|TRBD2|TRBV28
CASSPTSGLQETQYF
>-|-|TRBV10-1
CASSPKQDTSYEQYF
>-|-|TRBV14
CASSQDMINTEAFF
>-|TRBD1|TRBV29-1
CSARGTAGNEQFF
>-|-|TRBV7-2
CASSLDGAGGTDTQYF
>once|TRBD2|TRBV6-5
CASSYLAGSTDTQYF
>few|TRBD1|TRBV7-9
CASSFGQGVNTEAFF
>once|-|TRBV27
CASSLGSRGNTIYF
>-|TRBD1|TRBV6-6
CASSRPGQGQDEQYF
>-|-|TRBV7-2
CASSPVIADTQYF